Each of the 5 T cell receptor beta chains below was sequenced from the same sample in a study of identical twins' blood T cells. MiXCR, applied by TCRdb to the 5' RACE reads, yields one record per CDR3 protein. Among hundreds of thousands of distinct CDR3 sequences listed, roughly 28% were seen once. The specimen sequenced was PBMCs. The receptors were sampled from a woman aged 18-50 years in good health.

The rearrangement links TRBV12-3 or TRBV12-4 to TRBJ2-7; 8 bases are a match to TRBD2. The CDR3 runs 14 residues. V lost 6 bases and J lost 3; bases outside the gene matches: 7. CDR3 sequence reads: CASSPTSGNYEQYF. The CDR3, as DNA: TGTGCCAGCAGCCCCACTAGCGGTAACTACGAGCAGTACTTC.

The chain links TRBV5-1 to TRBJ2-2, with D tentatively TRBD1 or TRBD2 (6 bases each). Deletions cut 0 bases from V and 3 bases from J, with 12 bases between. The length of the CDR3 is 16 residues. CDR1 SGHRS and CDR2 YFSETQ come from the germline V gene. Written as DNA, the CDR3 is TGCGCCAGCAGCTTGGTCACGGGGGCCGACACCGGGGAGCTGTTTTTT. This codes for CASSLVTGADTGELFF.

The V and J genes are TRBV7-2 and TRBJ2-1, with a tentative D call TRBD2 (5 bases). The CDR3 contains 14 residues. The V gene's germline CDR1 is SGHTA and CDR2 FQGNSA. The V end lost 3 bases, the J end lost 7 bases, and 13 bases lay between the germline ends. The DNA of the CDR3 is TGTGCCAGCAGCTTTTACTGGACTCAGAATGAGCAGTTCTTC. Translating gives CASSFYWTQNEQFF.

Details on this clonotype: This may come from a read error, since a much larger clone is one base off. This chain links TRBV9 with TRBJ1-1; a weak D match, TRBD1 (6 bases). The CDR3 contains 15 residues. From germline, CDR1 is SGDLS and CDR2 YYNGEE. In DNA form, the CDR3 reads TGTGCCAGCGGCGTGACGACAGGAGCTTACACTGAAGCTTTCTTT. Protein sequence: CASGVTTGAYTEAFF. Using reference TRBV9 and TRBJ1-1 for the parts outside the CDR3, the full variable domain is DSGVTQTPKHLITATGQRVTLRCSPRSGDLSVYWYQQSLDQGLQFLIQYYNGEERAKGNILERFSAQQFPDLHSELNLSSLELGDSALYFCASGVTTGAYTEAFFGQGTRLTVV.

In the case of this clonotype: A read error may explain this, as a much larger clone is one base away. The rearrangement joins TRBV2 to TRBJ2-2; possibly TRBD1 for D (5 bases). This CDR3 is built from 12 residues. Looked up from germline, CDR1 is SNHLY and CDR2 is FYNNEI. Trimming removed 7 bases from V and 9 bases from J, with 12 bases in between. The CDR3: CASMGRARELFF. CDR3 bases: TGTGCCAGCATGGGGCGCGCCAGGGAGCTGTTTTTT.